This paragraph covers one T cell receptor (beta chain) sequence. Its antigen is unidentified. Clones were read by immunoSEQ multiplex PCR, and TCRdb kept only the in-frame ones, dropping some. The sample holds under 65,000 clones, approximately 82% seen once. V was cut by 6 bases and J by 2 bases, with 15 bases left in between. The CDR3 contains 15 residues. CDR1 is MDHEN and CDR2 is SYDVKM in the germline V gene. These data come from a study of radiotherapy plus CTLA-4 blockade in lung cancer. Regarding the study as a whole: Early blood T cell clone changes and increased post-radiation serum interferon-beta were reportedly the strongest response predictors.

The rearrangement joins TRBV28 to TRBJ2-3, with TRBD2 as a possible D gene (6 bases). This receptor was obtained from a human donor with non-small cell lung cancer whose response to radiotherapy plus ipilimumab could not be evaluated. The source material was peripheral blood, sampled from a patient treated with radiotherapy plus ipilimumab. CDR3 in DNA: TGTGCCAGCAGGGGGATGCGGGGCTCCACAGATACGCAGTATTTT. It translates to CASRGMRGSTDTQYF.